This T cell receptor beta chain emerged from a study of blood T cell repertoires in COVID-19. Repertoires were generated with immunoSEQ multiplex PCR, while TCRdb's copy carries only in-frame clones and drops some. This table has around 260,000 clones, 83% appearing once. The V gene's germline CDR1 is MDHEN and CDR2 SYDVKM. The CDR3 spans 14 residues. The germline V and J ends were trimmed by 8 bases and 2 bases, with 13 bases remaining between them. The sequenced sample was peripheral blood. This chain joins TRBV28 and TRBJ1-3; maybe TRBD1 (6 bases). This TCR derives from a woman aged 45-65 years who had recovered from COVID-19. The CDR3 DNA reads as TGTGCCAGCCGCGGGGGGGGGCCTGGAAACACCATATATTTT. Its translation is CASRGGGPGNTIYF.